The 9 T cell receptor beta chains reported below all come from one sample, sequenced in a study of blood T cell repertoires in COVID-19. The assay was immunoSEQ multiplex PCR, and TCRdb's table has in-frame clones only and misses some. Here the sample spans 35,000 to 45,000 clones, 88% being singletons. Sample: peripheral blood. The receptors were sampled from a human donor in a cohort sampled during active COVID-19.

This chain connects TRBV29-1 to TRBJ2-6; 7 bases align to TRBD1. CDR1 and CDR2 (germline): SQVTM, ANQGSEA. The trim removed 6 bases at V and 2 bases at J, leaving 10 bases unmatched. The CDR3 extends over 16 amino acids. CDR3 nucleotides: TGCAGCGTCGTTTTAGGGGGCGGCACTGGGGCCAACGTCCTGACTTTC. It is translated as CSVVLGGGTGANVLTF. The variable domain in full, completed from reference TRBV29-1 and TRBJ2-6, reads SAVISQKPSRDICQRGTSLTIQCQVDSQVTMMFWYRQQPGQSLTLIATANQGSEATYESGFVIDKFPISRPNLTFSTLTVSNMSPEDSSIYLCSVVLGGGTGANVLTFGAGSRLTVL.

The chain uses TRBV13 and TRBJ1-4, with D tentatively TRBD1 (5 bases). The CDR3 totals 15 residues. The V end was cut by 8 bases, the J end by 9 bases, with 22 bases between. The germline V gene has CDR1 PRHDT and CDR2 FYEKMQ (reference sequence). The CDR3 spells CASSYLGTGGKKLFF. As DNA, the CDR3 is TGTGCCAGCTCCTATCTGGGGACGGGAGGAAAAAAACTGTTTTTT.

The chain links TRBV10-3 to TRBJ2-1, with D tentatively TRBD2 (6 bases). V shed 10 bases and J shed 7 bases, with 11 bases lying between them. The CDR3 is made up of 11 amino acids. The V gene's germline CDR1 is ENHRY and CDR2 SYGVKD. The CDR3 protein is CANGAGNEQFF. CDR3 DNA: TGTGCCAACGGGGCGGGAAATGAGCAGTTCTTC.

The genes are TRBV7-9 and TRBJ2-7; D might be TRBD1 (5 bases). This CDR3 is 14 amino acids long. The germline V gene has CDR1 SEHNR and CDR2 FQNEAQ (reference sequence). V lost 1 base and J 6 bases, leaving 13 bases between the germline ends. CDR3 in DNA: TGTGCCAGCAGCTTAGAGGTGGGGCTCCGCGAGCAGTACTTC. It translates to CASSLEVGLREQYF. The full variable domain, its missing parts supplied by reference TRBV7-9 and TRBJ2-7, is DTGVSQNPRHKITKRGQNVTFRCDPISEHNRLYWYRQTLGQGPEFLTYFQNEAQLEKSRLLSDRFSAERPKGSFSTLEIQRTEQGDSAMYLCASSLEVGLREQYFGPGTRLTVT.

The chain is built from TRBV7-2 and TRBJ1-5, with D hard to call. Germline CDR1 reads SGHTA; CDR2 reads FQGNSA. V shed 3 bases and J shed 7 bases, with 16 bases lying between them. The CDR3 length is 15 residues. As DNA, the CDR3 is TGTGCCAGCAGCTTGTGGGCCTCGGAGGACCAGCCCCAGCATTTT. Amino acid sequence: CASSLWASEDQPQHF.

The CDR3 sequence is CASSQERPGQGECNIQYF. Written as DNA, the CDR3 is TGTGCCAGCAGCCAAGAGCGTCCGGGACAGGGTGAGTGTAACATTCAGTACTTC. The J gene is TRBJ2-4, the V gene TRBV3-1 (or the pseudogene TRBV3-2); 9 nucleotides match TRBD1. The V gene end was trimmed by 0 bases and the J gene end by 7 bases; junction bases not matched to a gene: 13. Per the germline V gene, CDR1 is LGHDT and CDR2 is YNNKEL (reference sequence). The CDR3 totals 18 residues.

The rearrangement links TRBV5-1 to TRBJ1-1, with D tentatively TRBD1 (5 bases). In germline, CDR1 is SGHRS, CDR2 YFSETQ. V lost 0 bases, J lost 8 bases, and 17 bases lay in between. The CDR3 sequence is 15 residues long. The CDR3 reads CASSLGIGGKVEAFF. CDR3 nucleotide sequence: TGCGCCAGCAGCTTGGGCATTGGGGGGAAGGTGGAAGCTTTCTTT.

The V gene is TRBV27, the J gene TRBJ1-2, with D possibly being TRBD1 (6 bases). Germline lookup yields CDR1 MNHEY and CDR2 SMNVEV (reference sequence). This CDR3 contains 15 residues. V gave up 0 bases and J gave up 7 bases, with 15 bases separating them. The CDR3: CASSLSIPGVVGYTF. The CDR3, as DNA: TGTGCCAGCAGTTTATCGATCCCAGGGGTGGTTGGCTACACCTTC.

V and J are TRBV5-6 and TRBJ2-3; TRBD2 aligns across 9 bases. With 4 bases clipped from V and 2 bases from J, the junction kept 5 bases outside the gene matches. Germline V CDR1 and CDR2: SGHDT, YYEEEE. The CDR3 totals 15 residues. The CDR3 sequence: CASSSKRGDTDTQYF. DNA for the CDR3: TGTGCCAGCAGCAGCAAGCGGGGGGACACAGATACGCAGTATTTT.